The entry below gives a single T cell receptor (beta chain) sequence along with its context. The data were obtained in a study of blood T cell repertoires in COVID-19. Background on the study: Acute and convalescent COVID-19 specimens originated in the United States, Italy and Spain. Sources were T cells, B-cell-depleted T cells, or PBMCs; the material itself was cDNA or gDNA.

V was trimmed by 1 base and J by 7 bases, leaving 10 bases between them. The CDR3 totals 13 residues. Germline V lookup: CDR1 SGHTA, CDR2 FQGNSA. Original handling: Amplification with reference gene primers provided the estimates of nucleated cell counts. Profiled with immunoSEQ multiplex PCR; TCRdb holds only in-frame clones, not every one. V, J and clone size reflect that table, while D and trimming were determined from the DNA. The data show 60,000 or so clones, roughly four fifths seen once. The clonotype was recovered from a woman between 45 and 60 years old with active or convalescent COVID-19. The sequenced material came from peripheral blood. The chain combines TRBV7-2 with TRBJ2-5, with a possible D match to TRBD1 (5 bases). The CDR3 region has the DNA TGTGCCAGCAGCTTAGAAAGGGGTCGGACCCAGTACTTC. Amino acid sequence: CASSLERGRTQYF.